The sequence of this T cell receptor (beta chain) was determined in a study of CD8 T cells in Susac syndrome. Overall study findings and caveats: Acknowledgment was made by the study that its TCR sequencing and HLA analysis involved a relatively small number of individuals.

Both CD4+ and CD8+ T cells were negatively isolated, and TEMRA cells underwent FACS enrichment. The V gene lost 1 base and the J gene lost 0 bases, with 10 bases spanning the gap. CDR3 length: 16 amino acids. Germline V lookup: CDR1 SNHLY, CDR2 FYNNEI. Reverse transcription of roughly 0.45 to 1 ug RNA used random hexamers. TCR beta CDR3 was amplified by immunoSEQ multiplex PCR. This amplification extended across 54 Vbeta and 13 Jbeta segments. From the immunoSEQ multiplex PCR reads, TCRdb called clonotypes with MiXCR, one entry per CDR3 protein. There are tens of thousands of distinct CDR3 sequences in the sample; about 92% occur only once, and 0.15% to 0.2% lies in the top ten. About this clonotype itself: What it binds is not known.

The chain joins TRBV2 to TRBJ2-1; possibly TRBD2 for D (5 bases). The specimen sequenced was CD8+ T cells from PBMCs. This TCR was sampled from a human donor in good health. The CDR3 DNA is TGTGCCAGCAGTGAAGGGCCGGGAAACTCCTACAATGAGCAGTTCTTC. Translation gives CASSEGPGNSYNEQFF.